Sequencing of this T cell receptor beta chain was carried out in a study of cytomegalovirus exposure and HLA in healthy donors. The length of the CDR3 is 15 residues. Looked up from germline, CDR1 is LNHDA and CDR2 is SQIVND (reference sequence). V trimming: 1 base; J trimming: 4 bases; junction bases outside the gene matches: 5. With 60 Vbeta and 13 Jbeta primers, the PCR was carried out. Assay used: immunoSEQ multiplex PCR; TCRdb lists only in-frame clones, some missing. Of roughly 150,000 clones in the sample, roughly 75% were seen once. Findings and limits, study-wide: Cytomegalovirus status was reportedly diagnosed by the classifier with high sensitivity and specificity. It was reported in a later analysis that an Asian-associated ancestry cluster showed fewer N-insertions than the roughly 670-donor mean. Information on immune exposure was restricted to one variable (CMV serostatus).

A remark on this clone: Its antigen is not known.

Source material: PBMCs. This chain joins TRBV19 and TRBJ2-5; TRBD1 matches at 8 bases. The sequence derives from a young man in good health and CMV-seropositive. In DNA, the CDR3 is TGTGCCAGTAGTATAGTACTGGGGACAGGAGAGACCCAGTACTTC. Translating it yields CASSIVLGTGETQYF.